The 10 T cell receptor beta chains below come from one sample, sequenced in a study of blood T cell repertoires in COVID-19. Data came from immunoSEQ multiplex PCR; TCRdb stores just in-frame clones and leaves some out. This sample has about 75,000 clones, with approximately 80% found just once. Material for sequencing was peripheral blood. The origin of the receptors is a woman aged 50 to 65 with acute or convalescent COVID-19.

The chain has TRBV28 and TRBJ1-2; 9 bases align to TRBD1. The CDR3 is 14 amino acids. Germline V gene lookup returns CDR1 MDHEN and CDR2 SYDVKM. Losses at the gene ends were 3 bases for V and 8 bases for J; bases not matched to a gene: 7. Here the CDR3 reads CASSLEDRGGGYTF. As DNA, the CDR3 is TGTGCCAGCAGTTTGGAGGACAGGGGAGGGGGCTACACCTTC.

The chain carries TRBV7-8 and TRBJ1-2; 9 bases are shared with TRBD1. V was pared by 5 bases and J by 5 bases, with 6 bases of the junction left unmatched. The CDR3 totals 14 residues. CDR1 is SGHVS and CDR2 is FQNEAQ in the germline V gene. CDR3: CASSPRTGVYGYTF. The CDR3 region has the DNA TGTGCCAGCAGCCCCCGGACAGGGGTGTATGGCTACACCTTC.

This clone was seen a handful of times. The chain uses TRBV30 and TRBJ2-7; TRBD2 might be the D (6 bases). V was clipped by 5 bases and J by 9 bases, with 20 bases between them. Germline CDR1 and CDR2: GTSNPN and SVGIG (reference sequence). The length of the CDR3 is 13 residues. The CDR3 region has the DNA TGTGCCTGGGAGGCCCTTGGGGGGTCCGGGCAGTACTTC. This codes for CAWEALGGSGQYF. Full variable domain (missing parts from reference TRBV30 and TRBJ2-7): SQTIHQWPATLVQPVGSPLSLECTVEGTSNPNLYWYRQAAGRGLQLLFYSVGIGQISSEVPQNLSASRPQDRQFILSSKKLLLSDSGFYLCAWEALGGSGQYFGPGTRLTVT.

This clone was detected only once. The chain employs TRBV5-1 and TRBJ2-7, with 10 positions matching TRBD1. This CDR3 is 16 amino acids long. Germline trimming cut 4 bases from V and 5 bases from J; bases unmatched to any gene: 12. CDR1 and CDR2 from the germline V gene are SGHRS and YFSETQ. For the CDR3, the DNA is TGCGCCAGCAGCCCCAACGTGGGGACAGGGGTTAACGAGCAGTACTTC. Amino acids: CASSPNVGTGVNEQYF.

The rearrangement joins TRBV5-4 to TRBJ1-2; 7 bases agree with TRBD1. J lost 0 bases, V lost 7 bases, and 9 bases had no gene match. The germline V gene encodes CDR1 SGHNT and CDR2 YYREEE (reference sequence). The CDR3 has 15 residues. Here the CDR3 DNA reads TGTGCCAGCGCCGGGACAGCGACGACTAACTATGGCTACACCTTC. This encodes CASAGTATTNYGYTF.

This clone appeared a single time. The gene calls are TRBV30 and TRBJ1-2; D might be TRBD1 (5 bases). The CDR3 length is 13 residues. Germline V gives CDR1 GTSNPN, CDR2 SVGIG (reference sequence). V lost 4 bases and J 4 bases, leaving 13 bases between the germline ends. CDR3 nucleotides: TGTGCCTGGAACGGTGACAGTGGCTATGGCTACACCTTC. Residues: CAWNGDSGYGYTF.

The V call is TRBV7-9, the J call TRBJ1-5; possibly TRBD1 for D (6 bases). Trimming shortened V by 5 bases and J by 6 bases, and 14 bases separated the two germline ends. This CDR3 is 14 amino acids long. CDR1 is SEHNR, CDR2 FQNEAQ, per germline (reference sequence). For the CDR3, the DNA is TGTGCCAGCAGCAAGACAGGTTTCGGTCAGCCCCAGCATTTT. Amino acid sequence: CASSKTGFGQPQHF.

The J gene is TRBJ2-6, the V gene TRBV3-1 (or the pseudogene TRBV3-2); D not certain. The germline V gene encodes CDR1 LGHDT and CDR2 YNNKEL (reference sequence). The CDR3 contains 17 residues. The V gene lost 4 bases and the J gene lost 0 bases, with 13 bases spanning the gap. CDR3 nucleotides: TGTGCCAGCAGCCGAGGATCCCTGGGCTCTGGGGCCAACGTCCTGACTTTC. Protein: CASSRGSLGSGANVLTF.

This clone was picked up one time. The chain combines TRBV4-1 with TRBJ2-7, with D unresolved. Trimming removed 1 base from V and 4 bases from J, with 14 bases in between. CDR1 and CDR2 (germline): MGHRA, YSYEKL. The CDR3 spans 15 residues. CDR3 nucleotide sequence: TGCGCCAGCAGCCAAGGGGCGCTGAACGAGTACGAGCAGTACTTC. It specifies CASSQGALNEYEQYF.

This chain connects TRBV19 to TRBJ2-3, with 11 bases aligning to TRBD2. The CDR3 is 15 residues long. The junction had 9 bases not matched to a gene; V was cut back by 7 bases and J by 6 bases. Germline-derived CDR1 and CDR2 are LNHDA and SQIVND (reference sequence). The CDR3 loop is CASTTLTSGDDTQYF. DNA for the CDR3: TGTGCCAGTACCACGCTGACTAGCGGGGATGATACGCAGTATTTT.